The rows below give T cell receptor beta chains drawn from one sample of a study of blood T cell repertoires in COVID-19. Produced via immunoSEQ multiplex PCR; TCRdb's table is partial and in-frame only. The sample carries about 300,000 clones, 86% recorded once. The sequenced sample consisted of PBMCs or T cells enriched from blood (not recorded which). The receptors derive from a man aged 30-40 years who had recovered from COVID-19. CDR3s include the opening cysteine and the closing phenylalanine or tryptophan. The D gene is left open where the match is weak. Only part of the rows carry a size: once, few, many, or a class if the clone is expanded.

clone_size,j_call,d_call,v_call,cdr3_nt,cdr3_aa
-,TRBJ2-7,-,TRBV5-1,TGCGCCAGCAGGACTTCCCACTACGAGCAGTACTTC,CASRTSHYEQYF
-,TRBJ1-4,TRBD1,TRBV18,TGTGCCAGCTCACCGATGTCGACAGGGGTAAATGAAAAACTGTTTTTT,CASSPMSTGVNEKLFF
once,TRBJ2-5,TRBD2,TRBV11-3,TGTGCCAGCAGCTTCTCCGGCGGGGGTATCCGACAAGAGACCCAGTACTTC,CASSFSGGGIRQETQYF
-,TRBJ2-5,-,TRBV7-9,TGTGCCAGCAGCTTATCAGGGGCTGGGACCCAGTACTTC,CASSLSGAGTQYF
-,TRBJ2-5,-,TRBV19,TGTGCCAGTAGTACCGAGGACCAAGAGACCCAGTACTTC,CASSTEDQETQYF
-,TRBJ2-7,TRBD1,TRBV19,TGTGCCAGTAGTATAGGGGGACAGGGGAGCTCCTACGAGCAGTACTTC,CASSIGGQGSSYEQYF
-,TRBJ2-7,TRBD2,TRBV6-6,TGTGCCAGCAGTTCTCGACTAGCGGGAGGGCCCGACGAGCAGTACTTC,CASSSRLAGGPDEQYF
-,TRBJ1-5,TRBD1,TRBV24-1,TGTGCCACCAGTGAAGGGACAGGCTATAGCAATCAGCCCCAGCATTTT,CATSEGTGYSNQPQHF
-,TRBJ1-3,-,TRBV5-6,TGTGCCAGCAGAGAACGATGGGACATGGAAAACACCATATATTTT,CASRERWDMENTIYF
once,TRBJ2-7,-,TRBV5-1,TGCGCCAGCAGCTTGGAGCGGGACAACTACGAGCAGTACTTC,CASSLERDNYEQYF